This T cell receptor beta chain was documented in a study of T cell responses to AZD1222 COVID-19 vaccine. Study-wide findings and caveats: Breadth and depth of Spike-specific TCRs rose after two AZD1222 doses. At baseline, just five or six AZD1222 recipients tested seropositive. It should be noted that donors were predominantly white British and more often female, and clonal diversity was possibly underestimated. Among spike-specific TCRs, nearly half reportedly target unmutated variant regions.

A word on this clone: Antigen specificity is unknown.

The CDR3 sequence is 15 residues long. V lost 3 bases and J lost 10; bases outside the gene matches: 8. Germline V gene sequence: CDR1 SGDLS, CDR2 YYNGEE. The protocol was immunoSEQ multiplex PCR, while the TCRdb copy is restricted to in-frame clones and leaves out a portion. The sample holds 110,000 or so clones, around 89% seen once. Specimen: peripheral blood, collected on day 0 of AZD1222 vaccination. The sequence was collected from an adult in good health. This chain links TRBV9 with TRBJ1-6; 9 bases are a match to TRBD1. CDR3 DNA sequence: TGTGCCAGCAGCGCCTTACAGGGGGCAGGGTCACCCCTCCACTTT. Amino acids: CASSALQGAGSPLHF.